Listed below are T cell receptor beta chains from one sample, sequenced in a study of regulatory T cells in long-lasting Graves disease. Each CDR3 protein is one row after TCRdb ran MiXCR on the multiplex PCR reads. This sample yields roughly 400,000 distinct CDR3 sequences, of which under 25% are seen a single time; approximately 14% belongs to the top ten. The specimen was peripheral blood mononuclear cells (PBMCs), collected when the disease was refractory, from a patient treated with antithyroid drugs. Receptor source: a female donor with Graves disease. CDR3s include the opening cysteine and the closing phenylalanine or tryptophan. D genes are given only for firm matches. Part of the rows lack a size; the others show once, few, many or a class for expanded clones.

clone_size j_call v_call d_call cdr3_aa cdr3_nt
few TRBJ2-7 TRBV5-1 - CASRQPAGEQYF TGCGCCAGCAGACAGCCGGCGGGCGAGCAGTACTTC
many TRBJ1-1 TRBV2 - CASSEERRFSEAFF TGTGCCAGCAGTGAAGAACGGAGGTTTTCTGAAGCTTTCTTT
many TRBJ2-2 TRBV12-3/TRBV12-4 TRBD2 CASILTSGSPGELFF TGTGCCAGCATCTTGACTAGCGGGAGTCCCGGGGAGCTGTTTTTT
many TRBJ2-2 TRBV27 - CASREKQGATGELFF TGTGCCAGCAGAGAAAAACAGGGAGCCACCGGGGAGCTGTTTTTT
- TRBJ1-2 TRBV10-3 TRBD1 CAITTGVHYGYTF TGTGCCATCACGACAGGGGTTCACTATGGCTACACCTTC
- TRBJ2-4 TRBV28 - CASSFSGGRKNIQYF TGTGCCAGCAGTTTTAGTGGGGGGCGGAAAAACATTCAGTACTTC
many TRBJ2-7 TRBV5-1 - CASSAGRTAYEQYF TGCGCCAGCAGCGCCGGCCGTACCGCCTACGAGCAGTACTTC
many TRBJ1-4 TRBV7-6 TRBD1 CASSVGDRGFEKLFF TGTGCCAGCAGCGTGGGGGACAGGGGTTTTGAAAAACTGTTTTTT
few TRBJ1-6 TRBV20-1 - CSARDLPSSYNSPLHF TGCAGTGCTAGAGATCTTCCGAGCTCCTATAATTCACCCCTCCACTTT
many TRBJ2-7 TRBV3-1 - CASSQGVLSAQYF TGTGCCAGCAGCCAAGGAGTTTTGAGCGCCCAGTACTTC
many TRBJ2-2 TRBV2 TRBD1 CASSRRDRAVGELFF TGTGCCAGCAGTCGCCGGGACAGGGCGGTCGGGGAGCTGTTTTTT
many TRBJ2-6 TRBV28 TRBD1 CASSLPPDRVLLRGESGANVLTF TGTGCCAGCAGTCTACCGCCGGACAGGGTTTTGCTTCGGGGCGAATCTGGGGCCAACGTCCTGACTTTC
- TRBJ2-7 TRBV7-9 - CASSQTHGVYEQYF TGTGCCAGCAGCCAAACTCACGGCGTCTACGAGCAGTACTTC
- TRBJ2-5 TRBV5-6 TRBD2 CASSGGSVRETQYF TGTGCCAGCAGCGGCGGGAGCGTCAGAGAGACCCAGTACTTC
many TRBJ2-7 TRBV12-3/TRBV12-4 - CASSRQRSSSYEQYF TGTGCCAGCAGTCGGCAGCGCTCGAGCTCCTACGAGCAGTACTTC
many TRBJ1-1 TRBV7-9 - CASSPPTGRNTEAFF TGTGCCAGCAGCCCCCCGACGGGGAGGAACACTGAAGCTTTCTTT
many TRBJ2-6 TRBV28 - CASLRGANVLTF TGTGCCAGCCTCCGTGGGGCCAACGTCCTGACTTTC
many TRBJ2-2 TRBV29-1 - CSVEDREGGLTGELFF TGCAGCGTTGAAGATCGAGAGGGAGGCCTCACCGGGGAGCTGTTTTTT
- TRBJ1-5 TRBV12-3/TRBV12-4 - CASSAGGGRQPQHF TGTGCCAGCAGTGCGGGAGGGGGACGACAGCCCCAGCATTTT
few TRBJ1-3 TRBV5-1 - CASSPAGAGNTIYF TGCGCCAGCAGTCCCGCAGGGGCTGGAAACACCATATATTTT
many TRBJ2-6 TRBV28 - CASSQQVAGANVLTF TGTGCCAGCAGTCAACAGGTGGCTGGGGCCAACGTCCTGACTTTC
many TRBJ2-7 TRBV9 - CASSPPLPDGEQYF TGTGCCAGCAGCCCCCCTCTCCCAGACGGCGAGCAGTACTTC
many TRBJ2-7 TRBV5-1 - CASSVEGSSYEQYF TGCGCCAGCAGCGTCGAGGGGTCCTCGTACGAGCAGTACTTC
many TRBJ2-7 TRBV5-1 TRBD2 CASSLETSGSYEQYF TGCGCCAGCAGCTTGGAGACTAGCGGGTCGTACGAGCAGTACTTC
- TRBJ2-7 TRBV19 - CASSIPGYEQYF TGTGCCAGTAGCATCCCAGGGTACGAGCAGTACTTC
many TRBJ1-5 TRBV10-2 TRBD1 CASSGGAGGLNQPQHF TGCGCCAGCAGTGGGGGGGCAGGGGGGTTGAATCAGCCCCAGCATTTT
many TRBJ1-1 TRBV28 TRBD1 CASRRETGRDTEAFF TGTGCCAGCAGGAGGGAGACAGGGAGGGACACTGAAGCTTTCTTT
- TRBJ2-1 TRBV28 - CASSFRGPSDNEQFF TGTGCCAGCAGCTTCCGAGGGCCGTCGGACAATGAGCAGTTCTTC
many TRBJ2-7 TRBV24-1 TRBD2 CATSDPPRRGRLSSYEQYF TGTGCCACCAGTGATCCCCCGAGGCGCGGGAGGCTTAGCTCCTACGAGCAGTACTTC
many TRBJ2-7 TRBV28 - CASSPPGFPLEQYF TGTGCCAGCAGTCCCCCCGGTTTTCCCTTGGAGCAGTACTTC
many TRBJ2-5 TRBV6-1 - CASSDFQETQYF TGTGCCAGCAGTGACTTCCAAGAGACCCAGTACTTC
few TRBJ2-7 TRBV7-3 - CASSLNFGGEQYF TGTGCCAGCAGCTTAAACTTTGGGGGCGAGCAGTACTTC
- TRBJ2-3 TRBV6-1 - CASSDSITADTQYF TGTGCCAGCAGTGACTCGATTACCGCAGATACGCAGTATTTT
many TRBJ2-7 TRBV28 - CASIGTRSYEQYF TGTGCCAGCATAGGTACACGCTCGTACGAGCAGTACTTC
many TRBJ2-7 TRBV2 - CASSDLAEQYF TGTGCCAGCAGTGATCTCGCCGAGCAGTACTTC
- TRBJ2-7 TRBV20-1 TRBD1 CSAVRDSPYEQYF TGCAGTGCTGTCCGGGACAGCCCCTACGAGCAGTACTTC
few TRBJ2-5 TRBV20-1 - CSARAMTIQETQYF TGCAGTGCTAGAGCCATGACTATTCAAGAGACCCAGTACTTC
many TRBJ2-7 TRBV2 - CASSEFYEQYF TGTGCCAGCAGTGAATTCTACGAGCAGTACTTC
- TRBJ2-7 TRBV29-1 TRBD2 CSVLPSGSYEQYF TGCAGCGTTCTCCCTAGCGGGAGTTACGAGCAGTACTTC
many TRBJ2-5 TRBV5-5 - CASSLDRQQGLGTQYF TGTGCCAGCAGCTTGGATAGACAACAGGGTCTTGGGACCCAGTACTTC
- TRBJ1-5 TRBV10-1 - CASSRRVQTEPQHF TGCGCCAGCAGTAGGAGGGTCCAGACGGAGCCCCAGCATTTT
few TRBJ2-7 TRBV6-1 - CASSEVAYGYEQYF TGTGCCAGCAGTGAAGTGGCCTATGGATACGAGCAGTACTTC
many TRBJ1-6 TRBV28 TRBD1 CASRPYRGFYNSPLHF TGTGCCAGCAGACCTTACAGGGGGTTCTATAATTCACCCCTCCACTTT
few TRBJ2-5 TRBV5-1 - CASSYTQSLETQYF TGCGCCAGCAGCTACACACAAAGCCTAGAGACCCAGTACTTC
many TRBJ2-7 TRBV2 - CASVGEAYEQYF TGTGCCAGCGTCGGCGAGGCCTACGAGCAGTACTTC
- TRBJ2-6 TRBV20-1 - CSARATRYSGANVLTF TGCAGTGCTAGAGCCACTCGATACTCTGGGGCCAACGTCCTGACTTTC
few TRBJ1-2 TRBV20-1 - CSALGRGNGYTF TGCAGTGCCTTAGGGAGGGGTAATGGCTACACCTTC
- TRBJ2-7 TRBV9 - CASSSSPGLAPYEQYF TGTGCCAGCAGTTCCTCGCCGGGGCTAGCCCCCTACGAGCAGTACTTC
few TRBJ1-6 TRBV25-1 - CASSGTLGSPLHF TGTGCCAGCAGTGGGACCCTAGGCTCACCCCTCCACTTT
few TRBJ1-1 TRBV18 - CASSPPAPRERTEAFF TGTGCCAGCTCACCACCGGCCCCGAGGGAGAGGACTGAAGCTTTCTTT
- TRBJ2-2 TRBV12-3/TRBV12-4 TRBD1 CASSSPQGVAGELFF TGTGCCAGCAGTTCCCCTCAGGGGGTGGCCGGGGAGCTGTTTTTT
many TRBJ1-4 TRBV2 - CASSEGVWEKLFF TGTGCCAGCAGTGAGGGGGTTTGGGAAAAACTGTTTTTT
- TRBJ2-1 TRBV2 - CASSETRASIDEQFF TGTGCCAGCAGTGAAACTAGGGCGTCAATAGATGAGCAGTTCTTC
- TRBJ2-2 TRBV29-1 TRBD1 CSVGTETNTGELFF TGCAGCGTCGGGACAGAAACGAACACCGGGGAGCTGTTTTTT
many TRBJ1-2 TRBV29-1 - CSARQGANYGYTF TGCAGCGCACGGCAGGGAGCTAACTATGGCTACACCTTC
- TRBJ2-2 TRBV12-3/TRBV12-4 - CATLNDANTGELFF TGTGCCACCCTAAATGACGCGAACACCGGGGAGCTGTTTTTT
- TRBJ1-5 TRBV3-1 - CASSQGPYSNQPQHF TGTGCCAGCAGCCAAGGTCCGTATAGCAATCAGCCCCAACATTTT
many TRBJ1-1 TRBV27 TRBD1 CASSLSGTVNTEAFF TGTGCCAGCAGTTTATCAGGGACAGTGAACACTGAAGCTTTCTTT
few TRBJ2-5 TRBV10-1 - CASSDGGAGGTQYF TGCGCCAGCAGTGACGGGGGTGCTGGTGGGACCCAGTACTTC